These T cell receptor beta chains were read from a single sample in a study of cytomegalovirus exposure and HLA in healthy donors. This table comes from immunoSEQ multiplex PCR, and its TCRdb copy is limited to in-frame clones, with some not included. The table records 150,000 or so clones, approximately 80% of them present only once. The sequenced material came from PBMCs. The receptors come from a man aged 30-40 years in good health and CMV-seropositive. Both conserved end residues are part of each CDR3. Each record gives: V gene, J gene, clone size, CDR3 protein. Some rows have no size entry. The others give once, few or many, or a class for an expanded clone.

>TRBV19|TRBJ1-2|NA
CASSGLFGGSDLGYTF
>TRBV7-2|TRBJ2-5|NA
CASSLRAETQYF
>TRBV27|TRBJ2-1|NA
CASSYAPMYEQFF
>TRBV28|TRBJ1-2|NA
CASRSTGGDGYTF
>TRBV4-1|TRBJ2-3|NA
CASSPTSGSTDTQYF
>TRBV29-1|TRBJ1-5|NA
CSVEVGTAQHF
>TRBV14|TRBJ2-1|NA
CASSPSRREQFF
>TRBV7-9|TRBJ1-2|NA
CASSWDILYGFTF
>TRBV6-5|TRBJ2-1|NA
CASSRTGRPYNEQFF
>TRBV2|TRBJ2-5|NA
CASRRSGAQETQYF
>TRBV5-1|TRBJ2-2|once
CASSGGQGRVTGELFF
>TRBV28|TRBJ2-7|once
CASSSSYEQYF
>TRBV5-4|TRBJ2-2|NA
CASSLDSTGELFF
>TRBV27|TRBJ1-5|NA
CASSKRGTGEERRNQPQHF
>TRBV7-3|TRBJ2-2|NA
CASSSSGGLGTGELFF
>TRBV5-4|TRBJ1-4|NA
CASSQDLQVPNEKLFF
>TRBV7-6|TRBJ2-1|NA
CASSPNEFGLAGTQFF
>TRBV7-2|TRBJ1-1|NA
CASSLTPWDTEAFF
>TRBV2|TRBJ2-1|NA
CAGTKSNEQFF
>TRBV27|TRBJ2-1|once
CASSSRFKSSYNEQFF
>TRBV28|TRBJ2-7|NA
CASSTSGGSSYEQYF